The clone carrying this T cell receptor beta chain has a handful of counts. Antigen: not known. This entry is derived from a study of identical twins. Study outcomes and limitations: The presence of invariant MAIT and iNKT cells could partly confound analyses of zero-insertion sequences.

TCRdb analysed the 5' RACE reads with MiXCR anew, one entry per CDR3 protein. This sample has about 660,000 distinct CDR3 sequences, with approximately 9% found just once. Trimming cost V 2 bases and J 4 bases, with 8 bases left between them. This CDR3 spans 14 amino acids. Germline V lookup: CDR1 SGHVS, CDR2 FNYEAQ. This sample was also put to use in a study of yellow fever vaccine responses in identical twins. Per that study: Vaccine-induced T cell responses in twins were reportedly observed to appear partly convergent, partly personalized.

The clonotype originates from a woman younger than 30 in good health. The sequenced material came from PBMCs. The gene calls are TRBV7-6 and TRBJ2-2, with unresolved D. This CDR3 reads CASSLLTITGELFF. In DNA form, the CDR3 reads TGTGCCAGCAGCTTATTGACCATCACCGGGGAGCTGTTTTTT.